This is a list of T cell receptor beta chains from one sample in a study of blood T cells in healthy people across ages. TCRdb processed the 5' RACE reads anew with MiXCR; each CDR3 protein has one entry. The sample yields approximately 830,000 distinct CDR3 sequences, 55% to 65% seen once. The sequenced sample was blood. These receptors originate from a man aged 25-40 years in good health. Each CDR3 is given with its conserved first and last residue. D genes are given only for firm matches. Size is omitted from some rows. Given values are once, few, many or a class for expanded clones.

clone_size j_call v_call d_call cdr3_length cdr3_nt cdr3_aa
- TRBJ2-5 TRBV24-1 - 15 TGTGCCACCAGTGATAAGACGGGACTCCTAGAGACCCAGTACTTC CATSDKTGLLETQYF
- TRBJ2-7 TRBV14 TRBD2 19 TGTGCCAGCAGCCAAGTCGACCGTAGCGGGGGGTCCCTCTCCTACGAGCAGTACTTC CASSQVDRSGGSLSYEQYF
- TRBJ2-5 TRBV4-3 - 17 TGCGCCAGCAGCCAAGATTGGGCGGGCAGGGGACAAGAGACCCAGTACTTC CASSQDWAGRGQETQYF
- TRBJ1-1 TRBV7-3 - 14 TGTGCCAGCAGCTTAAGGCAGGGTGCGGCTGAAGCTTTCTTT CASSLRQGAAEAFF
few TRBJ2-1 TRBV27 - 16 TGTGCCAGCAGTCCGTTTCTGGGGAGCTCCTACAATGAGCAGTTCTTC CASSPFLGSSYNEQFF
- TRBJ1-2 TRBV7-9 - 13 TGTGCCAGCAGCTTAGAGGCTCTCTATGGCTACACCTTC CASSLEALYGYTF
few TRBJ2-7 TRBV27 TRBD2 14 TGTGCCAGTGCATCCGGGACTAGCGGCTACGAGCAGTACTTC CASASGTSGYEQYF
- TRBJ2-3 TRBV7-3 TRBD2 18 TGTGCCAGCAGCTCTTCTGGGTTGGCTAGCGGGGTACGAAATACGCAGTATTTT CASSSSGLASGVRNTQYF
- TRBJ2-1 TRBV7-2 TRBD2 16 TGTGCCAGCAGCTTAACAGCGGGGGCCCCCTACAATGAGCAGTTCTTC CASSLTAGAPYNEQFF
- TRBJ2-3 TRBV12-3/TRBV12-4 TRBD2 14 TGTGCCAGGGATACTAGCGGGGGGTCCAGTACGCAGTATTTT CARDTSGGSSTQYF
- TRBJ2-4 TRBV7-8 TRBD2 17 TGTGCCAGCAGCTTAGTCTGGACTAGCGTTACCAAAAACATTCAGTACTTC CASSLVWTSVTKNIQYF
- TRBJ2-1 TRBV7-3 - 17 TGTGCCAGCAGCTCCTTCTCAGGGGGGGGGCCTTACAATGAGCAGTTCTTC CASSSFSGGGPYNEQFF
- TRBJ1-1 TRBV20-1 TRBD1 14 TGCAGTGCGAAAATGAGGACAGGGCCCACTGAAGCTTTCTTT CSAKMRTGPTEAFF
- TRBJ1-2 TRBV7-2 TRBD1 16 TGTGCCAGCAGCGAAAGGGGACAGGGCCCTAACTATGGCTACACCTTC CASSERGQGPNYGYTF
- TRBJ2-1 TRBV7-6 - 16 TGTGCCAGCAGCTTAGAAGGGAAGACCTCCTACAATGAGCAGTTCTTC CASSLEGKTSYNEQFF
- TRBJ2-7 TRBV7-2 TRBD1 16 TGTGCCAGCACCCGTCCCGTCGGACAGGGCTCCTACGAGCAGTACTTC CASTRPVGQGSYEQYF
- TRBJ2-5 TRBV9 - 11 TGTGCCAGCAGCGCCTTCAATGAGCAGTACTTC CASSAFNEQYF
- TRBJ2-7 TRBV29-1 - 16 TGCAGCGTTGAAGGAGTTGGGCCGGGACGGGCCTACGAGCAGTACTTC CSVEGVGPGRAYEQYF
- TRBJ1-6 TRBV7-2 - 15 TGTGCCAGCAGCCGATGGACCGGATATAATTCACCCCTCCACTTT CASSRWTGYNSPLHF
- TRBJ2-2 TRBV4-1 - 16 TGCGCCAGCAGCCAGAGGGGAACAGGGAACACCGGGGAGCTGTTTTTT CASSQRGTGNTGELFF
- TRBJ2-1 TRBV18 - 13 TGTGCCAGCTCAACGGGGGCCGACAATGAGCAGTTCTTC CASSTGADNEQFF
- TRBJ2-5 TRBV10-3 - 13 TGTGCCATCAGTGAGGGATTTCAAGAGACCCAGTACTTC CAISEGFQETQYF
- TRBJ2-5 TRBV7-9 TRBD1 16 TGTGCCAGCAGCTTAGCTACAGGGGGTCGAAAAGAGACCCAGTACTTC CASSLATGGRKETQYF
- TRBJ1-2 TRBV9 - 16 TGTGCCAGCAGCGTAGCTTCCGCGGGGGCGGCGTATGGCTACACCTTC CASSVASAGAAYGYTF
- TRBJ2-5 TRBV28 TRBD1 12 TGTGCCAGCCGCGACAGGGTTGGGGCCCAGTACTTC CASRDRVGAQYF
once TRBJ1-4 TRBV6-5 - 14 TGTGCCAGCAGTTACTCAGGGTTGGATGAAAAACTGTTTTTT CASSYSGLDEKLFF
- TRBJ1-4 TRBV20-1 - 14 TGCAGTGCTAGTAATCGACAGGTGGGCGAAAAACTGTTTTTT CSASNRQVGEKLFF
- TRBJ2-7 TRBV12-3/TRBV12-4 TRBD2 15 TGTGCCAGCAGCTCCCAACTAGCGGGGGCCGGAGACCAGTACTTC CASSSQLAGAGDQYF
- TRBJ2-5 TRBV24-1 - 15 TGTGCCACCAGTGCCGGACCAAAACCGGGGGAGACCCAGTACTTC CATSAGPKPGETQYF
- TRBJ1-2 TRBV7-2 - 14 TGTGCCAGCGTCCTAAAGAGAGGAGACTATGGCTACACCTTC CASVLKRGDYGYTF
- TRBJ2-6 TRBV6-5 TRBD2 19 TGTGCCAGCAGTTATTTCACTAGCGGGGGGCGTCCTGGGGCCAACGTCCTGACTTTC CASSYFTSGGRPGANVLTF
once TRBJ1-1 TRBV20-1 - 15 TGCAGTGCTGACTGGTTGAGACAGTCAAACACTGAAGCTTTCTTT CSADWLRQSNTEAFF